What follows are 22 T cell receptor beta chains derived from one specimen sequenced in a study of T-cell reconstitution after alpha-beta-depleted transplantation in children. Preparing the TCRbeta library involved the use of unique molecular identifiers. TCRdb redid the calling of the PCR reads with MiXCR, one entry per CDR3 protein. The profile shows a few hundred thousand distinct CDR3 sequences, 9.5% to 15% of them singletons. The specimen was PBMCs from the stem cell graft donor, collected from the stem cell graft. The source of these receptors is a human donor who donated a stem cell graft to a child with combined immunodeficiency.

CDR3 nucleotides: TGCAGTGGTAGCGGGGCCCCCCTCAATGAGCAGTTCTTC. It encodes CSGSGAPLNEQFF. J is TRBJ2-1 and V is TRBV20-1; 8 nucleotides match TRBD2. V dropped 7 bases and J dropped 6; count of bases not matched to a gene: 8. This CDR3 spans 13 amino acids. Looked up from germline, CDR1 is DFQATT and CDR2 is SNEGSKA (reference sequence).

The J gene is TRBJ2-3, the V gene TRBV28, with D possibly being TRBD2 (6 bases). V was shortened by 5 bases and J by 7 bases, with 13 bases between the two germline ends. The CDR3 contains 13 residues. Germline V gene sequence: CDR1 MDHEN, CDR2 SYDVKM. The CDR3 is CASSQGLPNTQYF. As DNA, the CDR3 is TGTGCCAGCAGTCAGGGACTTCCCAATACGCAGTATTTT.

This clonotype was seen only a few times. The V call is TRBV7-9, the J call TRBJ1-5; 8 bases are a match to TRBD1. The J segment lost 3 bases and the V segment lost 2 bases, leaving 0 bases of the junction unmatched. CDR1 is SEHNR and CDR2 is FQNEAQ in the germline V gene (reference sequence). The CDR3 extends over 14 amino acids. CDR3 DNA: TGTGCCAGCAGCTTACAGGGGGCCAATCAGCCCCAGCATTTT. Translating gives CASSLQGANQPQHF.

J is TRBJ2-7 and V is TRBV3-1; D could derive from TRBD1 or TRBD2 (5 bases each). V was clipped by 0 bases and J by 5 bases, with 23 bases between them. CDR1 and CDR2 (germline): LGHDT, YNNKEL (reference sequence). CDR3 length: 18 residues. The CDR3: CASSQERWGDSAAHEQYF. CDR3 sequence (DNA): TGTGCCAGCAGCCAAGAAAGATGGGGAGACAGCGCCGCCCACGAGCAGTACTTC.

The gene calls are TRBV4-2 and TRBJ2-3, with no clear D. V was clipped by 1 base and J by 4 bases, with 6 bases between them. This CDR3 has 13 amino acids. Germline lookup yields CDR1 LGHNA and CDR2 YNFKEQ. The CDR3 spells CASSQARADTQYF. DNA for the CDR3: TGTGCCAGCAGCCAAGCTCGCGCAGATACGCAGTATTTT.

V usage is TRBV27 and J usage is TRBJ2-7; 10 bases are shared with TRBD1. After removal of 5 bases from V and 5 bases from J, the junction contained 9 bases not matched to a gene. The CDR3 consists of 15 residues. Germline CDR1 reads MNHEY; CDR2 reads SMNVEV (reference sequence). CDR3 sequence: CASSLTGQGLHEQYF. Written as DNA, the CDR3 is TGTGCCAGCAGTCTCACGGGACAGGGGTTGCACGAGCAGTACTTC.

There are a few counts of this clonotype. CDR3 sequence reads: CASSSNRDRVKDTQYF. The CDR3 DNA follows: TGCGCCAGCAGCTCAAACCGGGACAGAGTTAAGGATACGCAGTATTTT. J is TRBJ2-3 and V is TRBV5-1, with 7 bases lining up with TRBD1. The junction had 13 bases not matched to a gene; V was cut back by 3 bases and J by 6 bases. There are 16 residues in the CDR3. Germline-derived CDR1 and CDR2 are SGHRS and YFSETQ. Complete variable domain (other parts from reference TRBV5-1 and TRBJ2-3): KAGVTQTPRYLIKTRGQQVTLSCSPISGHRSVSWYQQTPGQGLQFLFEYFSETQRNKGNFPGRFSGRQFSNSRSEMNVSTLELGDSALYLCASSSNRDRVKDTQYFGPGTRLTVL.

This clonotype was counted many times. V and J are TRBV12-3 or TRBV12-4 and TRBJ2-7; the D gene could be TRBD1 or TRBD2 (5 bases each). The CDR3 runs to 14 residues. The ends were cut back, 11 bases at V and 2 bases at J, with 19 bases in the middle. Here the CDR3 reads CAGSWDGPAYEQYF. In DNA, the CDR3 is TGTGCCGGCTCATGGGACGGTCCAGCCTACGAGCAGTACTTC.

The chain links TRBV5-1 to TRBJ2-3, with 8 bases aligning to TRBD2. The CDR3 consists of 16 residues. Germline CDR1 is SGHRS and CDR2 is YFSETQ. V trimming: 5 bases; J trimming: 4 bases; junction bases outside the gene matches: 12. As DNA, the CDR3 is TGCGCCAGCAGTTCCGGGGGGACTAGTAGGGCAGATACGCAGTATTTT. It yields the protein CASSSGGTSRADTQYF.

The gene calls are TRBV2 and TRBJ2-1; D call uncertain. Trimming took off 2 bases at V and 0 bases at J, with 8 bases between the two ends. In germline, CDR1 is SNHLY, CDR2 FYNNEI. CDR3 length: 15 residues. The CDR3, as DNA: TGTGCCAGCAGTGAAAGACATAACTCCTACAATGAGCAGTTCTTC. It encodes CASSERHNSYNEQFF.

The sample holds many counts of this clonotype. The chain is built from TRBV7-9 and TRBJ2-1; 9 nucleotides align to TRBD2. The CDR3 sequence is 15 residues long. The V and J ends lost 6 bases and 5 bases, in that order; junction bases with no gene match: 8. Germline V gives CDR1 SEHNR, CDR2 FQNEAQ (reference sequence). The CDR3 coding sequence is TGTGCCAGCAGTCTACCGGGACTAGCCAACAATGAGCAGTTCTTC. Amino acid sequence: CASSLPGLANNEQFF.

V and J are TRBV7-9 and TRBJ2-7, with D possibly being TRBD1 (5 bases). Germline CDR1 is SEHNR and CDR2 is FQNEAQ (reference sequence). The CDR3 has 13 residues. V was clipped by 8 bases and J by 0 bases, with 11 bases between them. CDR3 in amino acids: CASLKDTSYEQYF. Written as DNA, the CDR3 is TGTGCCAGCCTGAAGGACACCTCCTACGAGCAGTACTTC.

This clonotype occurred a few times. In DNA, the CDR3 is TGTGCCAGCAGCCAAGGGTCGGCCGAGGCGGTTTTCACAGATACGCAGTATTTT. Its protein product is CASSQGSAEAVFTDTQYF. This chain links TRBV6-1 with TRBJ2-3, with unresolved D. The CDR3 contains 18 residues. V dropped 6 bases and J dropped 2 bases, with 24 bases sitting between them. The germline V gene has CDR1 MNHNS and CDR2 SASEGT.

This clonotype was counted many times. This chain links TRBV24-1 with TRBJ2-1; 9 positions agree with TRBD1. Germline CDR1 and CDR2: KGHDR and SFDVKD. This CDR3 has 13 residues. Trimming took 9 bases from V and 3 from J; bases not matched to a gene: 2. The CDR3 bases are TGTGCCACCGGGACAGGGTACTACAATGAGCAGTTCTTC. It codes for CATGTGYYNEQFF.

This clonotype came up many times. This chain connects TRBV7-2 to TRBJ2-1; tentatively, D is TRBD2 (6 bases). V gave up 5 bases and J gave up 16 bases, with 21 bases separating them. The V gene's germline CDR1 is SGHTA and CDR2 FQGNSA. CDR3 size: 13 residues. CDR3 sequence (DNA): TGTGCCAGCAGCGGGGACTCCCACTCTGCGTTCTTCTTC. Translating gives CASSGDSHSAFFF.

This chain connects TRBV10-3 to TRBJ2-5; D possibly corresponds to TRBD1 (6 bases). CDR3 length: 14 amino acids. V shed 4 bases and J shed 5 bases, with 14 bases lying between them. The V gene's germline CDR1 is ENHRY and CDR2 SYGVKD. This CDR3 reads CAISGTGSGETQYF. The CDR3 DNA reads as TGTGCCATCAGTGGAACAGGGTCCGGGGAGACCCAGTACTTC.

The CDR3 sequence is CASSLDQAFWETQYF. The CDR3 region has the DNA TGTGCCAGCAGCTTAGATCAGGCATTCTGGGAGACCCAGTACTTC. The chain recombines TRBV11-2 with TRBJ2-5; no clear D gene. Trimming took 0 bases from V and 5 from J, leaving 13 bases between them. This CDR3 region has 15 residues. Looked up from germline, CDR1 is SGHAT and CDR2 is FQNNGV.

This clonotype was seen repeatedly, ten times or more. The rearrangement uses TRBV20-1 and TRBJ2-3; 7 bases match TRBD2. V shed 5 bases, J shed 9 bases, and the junction held 8 bases outside the gene matches. Germline loops: CDR1 DFQATT, CDR2 SNEGSKA (reference sequence). CDR3 length: 12 amino acids. CDR3 coding DNA: TGCAGTGCTCGCCGGGACTACCGAACGCAGTATTTT. Its protein is CSARRDYRTQYF.

This clonotype has a handful of counts. The V and J genes are TRBV6-5 and TRBJ2-3, with 8 bases fitting TRBD1. The CDR3 covers 16 residues. Germline CDR1 and CDR2: MNHEY and SVGAGI. The ends lost 2 bases at V and 0 bases at J; junction bases unmatched: 4. CDR3 DNA sequence: TGTGCCAGCAGTTACGGGACAGGCATAAGCACAGATACGCAGTATTTT. Protein sequence: CASSYGTGISTDTQYF.

This clonotype was seen at least ten times. This chain links TRBV27 with TRBJ2-1; 7 bases are a match to TRBD2. Germline assignment: CDR1 MNHEY and CDR2 SMNVEV (reference sequence). The CDR3 is made up of 16 amino acids. Trimming took 5 bases from V and 3 from J; bases not matched to a gene: 10. In nucleotides, the CDR3 is TGTGCCAGCAGTCTCCTGGGGACTACGATCTACAATGAGCAGTTCTTC. This translates into CASSLLGTTIYNEQFF.

This clonotype was observed at least ten times. The chain couples TRBV10-3 to TRBJ2-3; 13 bases are shared with TRBD2. This CDR3 spans 16 amino acids. CDR1 is ENHRY and CDR2 is SYGVKD in the germline V gene. V lost 5 bases and J lost 1; bases outside the gene matches: 3. CDR3 residues: CAISSGTSGGTDTQYF. CDR3 bases: TGTGCCATCAGTTCCGGGACTAGCGGGGGCACAGATACGCAGTATTTT.

A few counts support this clonotype. The chain links TRBV12-3 or TRBV12-4 to TRBJ1-3; TRBD1 matches 7 bases. The trim removed 6 bases at V and 0 bases at J, leaving 5 bases unmatched. The CDR3 runs 15 residues. The CDR3 loop is CASRAGDSSGNTIYF. CDR3 nucleotide sequence: TGTGCCAGCAGAGCAGGGGACAGCTCTGGAAACACCATATATTTT.